The source of this T cell receptor beta chain is a study of shared clonotypes between healthy human individuals. Study summary: Each donor contributed plates that comprised three CD4 naive, three CD4 memory, two CD8 naive and one CD8 memory.

As to this clone: The target antigen is unknown.

Deletions cut 3 bases from V and 7 bases from J, with 9 bases between. Germline V gene sequence: CDR1 MDHEN, CDR2 SYDVKM. CDR3 length: 13 amino acids. The run depth of the assay was deep. TCRdb keeps only in-frame clones here, not all; method: immunoSEQ multiplex PCR. Among a few hundred thousand clones listed, 97% were seen once. Overall study results and limits: Naive CD4 clonotypes were shared across a few donors at around 5.4%.

This clonotype was sampled from a woman aged 25 to 39 in good health. This chain connects TRBV28 to TRBJ1-4; D possibly corresponds to TRBD1 (5 bases). The sequencing input was naive CD4+ T cells sorted from blood. Subset: CD45RA+ positively selected. DNA for the CDR3: TGTGCCAGCAGTTTTAAGGGACCTGAAAAACTGTTTTTT. It yields the protein CASSFKGPEKLFF. The whole variable domain, filled in from reference TRBV28 and TRBJ1-4, reads DVKVTQSSRYLVKRTGEKVFLECVQDMDHENMFWYRQDPGLGLRLIYFSYDVKMKEKGDIPEGYSVSREKKERFSLILESASTNQTSMYLCASSFKGPEKLFFGSGTQLSVL.